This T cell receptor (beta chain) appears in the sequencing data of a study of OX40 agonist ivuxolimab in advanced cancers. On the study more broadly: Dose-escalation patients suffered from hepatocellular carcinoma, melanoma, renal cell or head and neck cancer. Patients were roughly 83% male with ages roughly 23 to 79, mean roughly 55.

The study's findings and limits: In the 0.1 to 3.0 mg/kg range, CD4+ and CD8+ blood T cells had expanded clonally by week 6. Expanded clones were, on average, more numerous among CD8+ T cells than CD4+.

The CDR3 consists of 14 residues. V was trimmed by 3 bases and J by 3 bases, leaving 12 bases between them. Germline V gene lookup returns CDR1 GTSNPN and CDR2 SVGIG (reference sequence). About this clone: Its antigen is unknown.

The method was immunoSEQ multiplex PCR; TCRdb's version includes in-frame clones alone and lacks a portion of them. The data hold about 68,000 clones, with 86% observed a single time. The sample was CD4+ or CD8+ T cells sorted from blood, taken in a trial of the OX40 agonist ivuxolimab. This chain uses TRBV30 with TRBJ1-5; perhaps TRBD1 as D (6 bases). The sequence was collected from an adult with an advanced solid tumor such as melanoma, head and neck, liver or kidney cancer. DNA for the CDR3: TGTGCCTGGAGACCACAGGGACCCAATCAGCCCCAGCATTTT. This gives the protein CAWRPQGPNQPQHF.